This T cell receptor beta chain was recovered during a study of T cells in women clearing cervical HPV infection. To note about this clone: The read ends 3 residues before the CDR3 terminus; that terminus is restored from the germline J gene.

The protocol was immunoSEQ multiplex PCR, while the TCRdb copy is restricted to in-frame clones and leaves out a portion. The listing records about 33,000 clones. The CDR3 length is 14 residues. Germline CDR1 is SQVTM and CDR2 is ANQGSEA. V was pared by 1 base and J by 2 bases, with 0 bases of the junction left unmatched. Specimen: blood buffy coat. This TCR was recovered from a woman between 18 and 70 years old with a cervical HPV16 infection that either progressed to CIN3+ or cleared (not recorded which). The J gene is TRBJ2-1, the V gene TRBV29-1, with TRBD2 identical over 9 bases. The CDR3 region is CSVEGTSAYNEQFF. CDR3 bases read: TGCAGCGTTGAAGGGACTAGCGCCTACAATGAG.